A single sample is the source of the 23 T cell receptor beta chains below, sequenced in a study of shared clonotypes between healthy human individuals. The data were produced by immunoSEQ multiplex PCR, yet TCRdb's version contains in-frame clones alone and is incomplete. Of 1 million to 1.2 million clones in the sample, approximately 77% were seen once. Specimen: memory CD4+ T cells from PBMCs. Documented subset: CD45RA-negative fraction. The receptors derive from a man aged 18-30 years in good health. Some clones in this sample may be carry-over from other donors' samples.

This clone occurred many times. The rearrangement links TRBV18 to TRBJ1-2; 7 nucleotides agree with TRBD1. The CDR3 runs to 12 residues. The ends lost 5 bases at V and 8 bases at J; junction bases unmatched: 5. From germline, CDR1 is KGHSH and CDR2 LQKENI. The CDR3 DNA reads as TGTGCCAGCTCATCTCAGGGGGACGGCTACACCTTC. This translates into CASSSQGDGYTF.

This clone appeared a single time. The chain carries TRBV28 and TRBJ1-2, with no clear D. The germline CDR1 and CDR2 sequences are MDHEN and SYDVKM. V was trimmed by 2 bases and J by 0 bases, leaving 10 bases between them. The CDR3 has 15 amino acids. The chain's CDR3 is CASSLVIPSNYGYTF. The DNA of the CDR3 is TGTGCCAGCAGTTTAGTGATCCCCTCTAACTATGGCTACACCTTC.

V and J are TRBV5-4 and TRBJ2-1, with D unresolved. Germline-derived CDR1 and CDR2 are SGHNT and YYREEE (reference sequence). The CDR3 extends over 12 amino acids. Trimming shortened V by 2 bases and J by 10 bases, and 10 bases separated the two germline ends. The CDR3 loop reads CASSLLGREQFF. For the CDR3, the DNA is TGTGCCAGCAGCTTACTCGGCCGCGAGCAGTTCTTC.

The rearrangement joins TRBV6-1 to TRBJ2-3; D is perhaps TRBD1 (6 bases). CDR1 is MNHNS, CDR2 SASEGT, per germline. The CDR3 sequence is 13 residues long. Trimming shortened V by 7 bases and J by 6 bases, and 14 bases separated the two germline ends. The CDR3: CASTGQPFDTQYF. The CDR3 DNA is TGTGCCAGCACAGGACAGCCCTTTGATACGCAGTATTTT.

The chain employs TRBV28 and TRBJ2-5; no firm D call. CDR1 is MDHEN and CDR2 is SYDVKM in the germline V gene. The CDR3 spans 13 residues. V lost 5 bases to trimming and J lost 3 bases, with 10 bases between them. Here the CDR3 DNA reads TGTGCCAGCAGTCCGGGTGGGGAAGAGACCCAGTACTTC. Translation gives CASSPGGEETQYF. Filled out from reference TRBV28 and TRBJ2-5, the complete variable domain reads DVKVTQSSRYLVKRTGEKVFLECVQDMDHENMFWYRQDPGLGLRLIYFSYDVKMKEKGDIPEGYSVSREKKERFSLILESASTNQTSMYLCASSPGGEETQYFGPGTRLLVL.

The chain couples TRBV5-1 to TRBJ1-1; maybe TRBD1 (5 bases). The V and J ends lost 7 bases and 4 bases respectively, with 17 bases between them. CDR1 and CDR2 (germline): SGHRS, YFSETQ. The CDR3 extends over 14 amino acids. CDR3 protein: CASRREGTGTEAFF. CDR3 DNA: TGCGCCAGCCGCAGGGAGGGTACAGGCACTGAAGCTTTCTTT.

This clone was detected only a few times. The chain has TRBV7-9 and TRBJ1-2, with D tentatively TRBD1 (5 bases). Germline-derived CDR1 and CDR2 are SEHNR and FQNEAQ (reference sequence). The CDR3 length is 13 residues. V lost 5 bases, J lost 7 bases, and 14 bases lay in between. CDR3 sequence: CASSAGKESGYTF. Written as DNA, the CDR3 is TGTGCCAGCAGCGCAGGGAAGGAATCTGGCTACACCTTC. Variable domain in full (rest from reference TRBV7-9 and TRBJ1-2): DTGVSQNPRHKITKRGQNVTFRCDPISEHNRLYWYRQTLGQGPEFLTYFQNEAQLEKSRLLSDRFSAERPKGSFSTLEIQRTEQGDSAMYLCASSAGKESGYTFGSGTRLTVV.

The V and J genes are TRBV7-9 and TRBJ2-6, with TRBD1 identical over 9 bases. J was trimmed by 3 bases and V by 5 bases; bases with no gene match: 14. The CDR3 is 19 amino acids. Germline V gene lookup returns CDR1 SEHNR and CDR2 FQNEAQ (reference sequence). CDR3 coding DNA: TGTGCCAGCAGCCCACTCGGGACAGGGCTAAACAGTGGGGCCAACGTCCTGACTTTC. Protein sequence: CASSPLGTGLNSGANVLTF.

As to this clone: The same CDR3 also results from other DNA sequences found in this sample. The V and J genes are TRBV27 and TRBJ2-3; D remains ambiguous. Per the germline V gene, CDR1 is MNHEY and CDR2 is SMNVEV (reference sequence). This CDR3 is 12 amino acids long. Trimming cost V 2 bases and J 6 bases, with 6 bases left between them. The CDR3 DNA reads TGTGCCAGCAGTTTAGAAGGGGATACGCAGTATTTT. Its protein product is CASSLEGDTQYF.

The chain uses TRBV28 and TRBJ2-1; a possible D gene is TRBD2 (5 bases). V gave up 8 bases and J gave up 7 bases, with 12 bases separating them. CDR3 length: 12 residues. Germline values: CDR1 MDHEN, CDR2 SYDVKM. CDR3 region: CASAEGRNEQFF. CDR3 in DNA: TGTGCCAGCGCTGAGGGTAGAAATGAGCAGTTCTTC.

The chain recombines TRBV28 with TRBJ2-1; 13 bases agree with TRBD2. The CDR3 loop spans 15 amino acids. CDR1 and CDR2 (germline): MDHEN, SYDVKM. The junction had 2 bases not matched to a gene; V was cut back by 3 bases and J by 6 bases. In nucleotides, the CDR3 is TGTGCCAGCAGTTTGGGGACTAGCGGGACCAATGAGCAGTTCTTC. Protein product: CASSLGTSGTNEQFF.

The chain uses TRBV5-6 and TRBJ1-4; tentatively, D is TRBD1 (5 bases). The CDR3 is made up of 16 amino acids. The germline V gene has CDR1 SGHDT and CDR2 YYEEEE. Trimming removed 4 bases from V and 7 bases from J, with 20 bases in between. The CDR3 DNA follows: TGTGCCAGCAGCCAGGATCTCACAGGAACGGGTGAAAAACTGTTTTTT. It yields the protein CASSQDLTGTGEKLFF.

The J gene is TRBJ2-7, the V gene TRBV15, with D uncertain. Deletions cut 3 bases from V and 3 bases from J, with 3 bases between. Germline V gives CDR1 LNHNV, CDR2 YYDKDF (reference sequence). This CDR3 comprises 11 residues. The chain's CDR3 is CATSSDYEQYF. In DNA form, the CDR3 reads TGTGCCACCAGCAGCGACTACGAGCAGTACTTC.

V and J are TRBV7-6 and TRBJ2-7; D is unresolved. Trimming cost V 5 bases and J 2 bases, with 16 bases left between them. Per germline, CDR1 SGHVS and CDR2 FNYEAQ. This CDR3 comprises 15 residues. The CDR3 region has the DNA TGTGCCAGCAGCACGTATGGCTCTATCGCCTACGAGCAGTACTTC. This gives the protein CASSTYGSIAYEQYF.

The chain carries TRBV4-3 and TRBJ1-5; D is uncertain. The CDR3 runs 16 residues. Looked up from germline, CDR1 is LGHNA and CDR2 is YSLEER. The V end lost 2 bases, the J end lost 0 bases, and 11 bases lay between the germline ends. Here the CDR3 DNA reads TGCGCCAGCAGCCAAAGAGTAGTGAATAGCAATCAGCCCCAGCATTTT. Its protein product is CASSQRVVNSNQPQHF.

J is TRBJ2-1 and V is TRBV4-2; D not resolved. V lost 4 bases and J lost 4, with 8 bases in between. CDR3 length: 13 amino acids. Germline CDR1 is LGHNA and CDR2 is YNFKEQ. The CDR3, as DNA: TGTGCCAGCAGCCCAGGAGTATACAATGAGCAGTTCTTC. Amino acids: CASSPGVYNEQFF.

This clone was seen only a few times. V gene TRBV29-1 combines with J gene TRBJ2-7; 7 bases agree with TRBD2. The CDR3 is made up of 14 amino acids. With 3 bases clipped from V and 7 bases from J, the junction kept 12 bases outside the gene matches. In germline, CDR1 is SQVTM, CDR2 ANQGSEA. Here the CDR3 reads CSVDSSGRGREQYF. The CDR3 DNA reads as TGCAGCGTTGATAGTAGCGGGCGTGGGAGGGAGCAGTACTTC.

The chain combines TRBV19 with TRBJ2-5; 8 bases are shared with TRBD2. Per the germline V gene, CDR1 is LNHDA and CDR2 is SQIVND (reference sequence). The V segment lost 4 bases and the J segment 6 bases; nucleotides outside the gene matches: 10. This CDR3 is 15 amino acids long. The CDR3 DNA follows: TGTGCCAGTAGTAGCCCGGGACTAGGGGAAAAGACCCAGTACTTC. It yields the protein CASSSPGLGEKTQYF.

The table lists this clone with a count of one. This chain joins TRBV7-3 and TRBJ2-7, with D unclear. Looked up from germline, CDR1 is SGHTA and CDR2 is FQGTGA. V lost 3 bases and J 5 bases, leaving 14 bases between the germline ends. The CDR3 consists of 14 residues. The chain's CDR3 is CASSFSTNGDEQYF. The CDR3 DNA sequence: TGTGCCAGCAGCTTTTCCACGAACGGTGACGAGCAGTACTTC.

This clone showed up just once. This CDR3 is also generated by other DNA sequences in the sample. The chain has TRBV28 and TRBJ2-7; D unresolved. Germline lookup yields CDR1 MDHEN and CDR2 SYDVKM. The V gene lost 6 bases and the J gene lost 4 bases, with 13 bases spanning the gap. This CDR3 region has 13 residues. This chain's CDR3 is CASSPGGSYEQYF. CDR3 in DNA: TGTGCCAGCAGCCCCGGTGGTTCATACGAGCAGTACTTC.

This rearrangement joins TRBV27 to TRBJ2-3; 14 bases match TRBD2. The J segment lost 6 bases and the V segment lost 8 bases, leaving 10 bases of the junction unmatched. This CDR3 has 16 amino acids. The germline gives CDR1 MNHEY, CDR2 SMNVEV (reference sequence). The CDR3 bases are TGTGCCAGCGGGACTAGCGGGAGAGCGAAAGGGGATACGCAGTATTTT. This gives the protein CASGTSGRAKGDTQYF.

The chain uses TRBV11-3 and TRBJ2-1; D gene ambiguous. This CDR3 region has 14 residues. Germline values: CDR1 SGHNT, CDR2 YENEEA. V lost 5 bases and J lost 6, with 14 bases in between. CDR3: CASSESGRPNEQFF. The CDR3 DNA is TGTGCCAGCAGCGAATCCGGACGACCCAATGAGCAGTTCTTC.

CDR3 sequence reads: CASSPPGLAPNTGELFF. CDR3 DNA sequence: TGTGCCAGCTCACCACCGGGACTAGCGCCTAACACCGGGGAGCTGTTTTTT. The genes are TRBV18 and TRBJ2-2; TRBD2 aligns across 10 bases. Per the germline V gene, CDR1 is KGHSH and CDR2 is LQKENI. The CDR3 covers 17 residues. V shed 0 bases and J 2 bases; nucleotides not matched to a gene: 3.